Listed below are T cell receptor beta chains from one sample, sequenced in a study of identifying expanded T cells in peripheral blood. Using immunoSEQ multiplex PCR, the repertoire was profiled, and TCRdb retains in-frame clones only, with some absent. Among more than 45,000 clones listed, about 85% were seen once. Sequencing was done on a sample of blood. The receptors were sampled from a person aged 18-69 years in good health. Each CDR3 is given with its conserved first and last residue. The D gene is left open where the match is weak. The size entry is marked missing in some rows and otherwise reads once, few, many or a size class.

CDR3aa: CASSLSGGHGETQYF
CDR3nt: TGTGCCAGCAGCTTAAGCGGGGGGCATGGGGAGACCCAGTACTTC
j_gene: TRBJ2-5
v_gene: TRBV11-2
abundance: -
len: 15
d_gene: TRBD2

CDR3aa: CASSYSSHGGVAGHTF
CDR3nt: TGTGCCAGCAGTTACTCAAGTCACGGGGGAGTCGCGGGCCACACCTTC
j_gene: TRBJ1-2
v_gene: TRBV6-5
abundance: few
len: 16
d_gene: -

CDR3aa: CASSPTRDATNEKLFF
CDR3nt: TGCGCCAGCAGCCCTACCCGGGACGCAACTAATGAAAAACTGTTTTTT
j_gene: TRBJ1-4
v_gene: TRBV4-1
abundance: -
len: 16
d_gene: -

CDR3aa: CASRDRGQSLYGYTF
CDR3nt: TGTGCCAGTAGAGACAGGGGTCAGTCCCTCTATGGCTACACCTTC
j_gene: TRBJ1-2
v_gene: TRBV19
abundance: -
len: 15
d_gene: TRBD1

CDR3aa: CASRYRDRTNEKLFF
CDR3nt: TGTGCCAGCAGATACCGGGACAGAACTAATGAAAAACTGTTTTTT
j_gene: TRBJ1-4
v_gene: TRBV6-1
abundance: -
len: 15
d_gene: TRBD1

CDR3aa: CASSFASGGVETQYF
CDR3nt: TGCGCCAGCAGCTTCGCTAGCGGGGGGGTGGAGACCCAGTACTTC
j_gene: TRBJ2-5
v_gene: TRBV5-1
abundance: -
len: 15
d_gene: TRBD2

CDR3aa: CASSENVGGLGVFF
CDR3nt: TGTGCCAGCAGTGAAAATGTAGGAGGGTTGGGGGTGTTTTTT
j_gene: TRBJ2-2
v_gene: TRBV2
abundance: -
len: 14
d_gene: -

CDR3aa: CASNQGWLGEQYF
CDR3nt: TGTGCCAGCAATCAGGGGTGGTTGGGTGAGCAGTACTTC
j_gene: TRBJ2-7
v_gene: TRBV6-6
abundance: -
len: 13
d_gene: -

CDR3aa: CASSLASYGEQFF
CDR3nt: TGCGCCAGCAGCTTGGCTAGCTATGGTGAGCAGTTCTTC
j_gene: TRBJ2-1
v_gene: TRBV5-1
abundance: -
len: 13
d_gene: -

CDR3aa: CASSLRTGRTDTQYF
CDR3nt: TGTGCCAGCAGCTTAAGGACAGGGAGAACAGATACGCAGTATTTT
j_gene: TRBJ2-3
v_gene: TRBV7-3
abundance: -
len: 15
d_gene: TRBD1

CDR3aa: CASSPFGLYTEQFF
CDR3nt: TGTGCCAGCTCACCATTCGGGTTATACACTGAGCAGTTCTTC
j_gene: TRBJ2-1
v_gene: TRBV18
abundance: -
len: 14
d_gene: -

CDR3aa: CASSNLDRGVTEAFF
CDR3nt: TGTGCCAGCTCGAACTTGGACAGGGGTGTTACTGAAGCTTTCTTT
j_gene: TRBJ1-1
v_gene: TRBV18
abundance: -
len: 15
d_gene: TRBD1

CDR3aa: CASSLEQTLPTDTQYF
CDR3nt: TGTGCCAGCAGCTTGGAACAGACCCTTCCCACAGATACGCAGTATTTT
j_gene: TRBJ2-3
v_gene: TRBV5-6
abundance: -
len: 16
d_gene: -

CDR3aa: CASNHRDYNEQFF
CDR3nt: TGTGCCAGCAACCACAGGGACTACAATGAGCAGTTCTTC
j_gene: TRBJ2-1
v_gene: TRBV5-4
abundance: -
len: 13
d_gene: -

CDR3aa: CASSPGSTWGTEAFF
CDR3nt: TGTGCCAGCAGCCCGGGGTCCACGTGGGGCACTGAAGCTTTCTTT
j_gene: TRBJ1-1
v_gene: TRBV7-9
abundance: -
len: 15
d_gene: -

CDR3aa: CASSIVWRQPQHF
CDR3nt: TGTGCCAGTAGTATAGTCTGGCGTCAGCCCCAGCATTTT
j_gene: TRBJ1-5
v_gene: TRBV19
abundance: -
len: 13
d_gene: -

CDR3aa: CASYTSGGYTGELFF
CDR3nt: TGTGCCAGCTACACATCAGGCGGGTACACCGGGGAGCTGTTTTTT
j_gene: TRBJ2-2
v_gene: TRBV11-2
abundance: -
len: 15
d_gene: -

CDR3aa: CASSPGESYGYTF
CDR3nt: TGTGCCAGCTCACCTGGAGAATCCTATGGCTACACCTTC
j_gene: TRBJ1-2
v_gene: TRBV18
abundance: -
len: 13
d_gene: -

CDR3aa: CASAQTTGAAIAKAFF
CDR3nt: TGTGCCTCCGCCCAAACGACAGGGGCTGCGATTGCTAAAGCTTTCTTT
j_gene: TRBJ1-1
v_gene: TRBV30
abundance: -
len: 16
d_gene: TRBD1

CDR3aa: CASRLAGSSYEQYF
CDR3nt: TGTGCCAGCAGACTAGCGGGTAGCTCCTACGAGCAGTACTTC
j_gene: TRBJ2-7
v_gene: TRBV28
abundance: -
len: 14
d_gene: TRBD2

CDR3aa: CASSYTPGVFGGYTF
CDR3nt: TGCGCCAGCAGCTACACCCCCGGCGTATTTGGTGGCTACACCTTC
j_gene: TRBJ1-2
v_gene: TRBV5-1
abundance: -
len: 15
d_gene: -

CDR3aa: CASSPDRTGELFF
CDR3nt: TGTGCCAGCTCCCCTGATCGCACCGGGGAGCTGTTTTTT
j_gene: TRBJ2-2
v_gene: TRBV18
abundance: -
len: 13
d_gene: -

CDR3aa: CASSPLEGPLLYGYTF
CDR3nt: TGTGCCAGCAGCCCCCTGGAAGGGCCCCTTCTCTATGGCTACACCTTC
j_gene: TRBJ1-2
v_gene: TRBV5-5
abundance: -
len: 16
d_gene: -

CDR3aa: CSARRGQLGYF
CDR3nt: TGCAGTGCTAGGAGGGGGCAGCTAGGCTACTTC
j_gene: TRBJ2-4
v_gene: TRBV20-1
abundance: -
len: 11
d_gene: TRBD1

CDR3aa: CASPNDLLAANTGELFF
CDR3nt: TGCGCCAGCCCAAACGACCTCCTAGCGGCGAACACCGGGGAGCTGTTTTTT
j_gene: TRBJ2-2
v_gene: TRBV10-1
abundance: -
len: 17
d_gene: TRBD2

CDR3aa: CSVEQETGVEDTQYF
CDR3nt: TGCAGCGTTGAACAAGAGACAGGTGTGGAGGATACGCAGTATTTT
j_gene: TRBJ2-3
v_gene: TRBV29-1
abundance: few
len: 15
d_gene: -

CDR3aa: CASREGLAGQETQYF
CDR3nt: TGTGCCAGTAGAGAGGGACTAGCGGGACAAGAGACCCAGTACTTC
j_gene: TRBJ2-5
v_gene: TRBV19
abundance: -
len: 15
d_gene: TRBD2

CDR3aa: CASSIPPGELFF
CDR3nt: TGTGCCAGCAGCATTCCTCCCGGGGAGCTGTTTTTT
j_gene: TRBJ2-2
v_gene: TRBV7-9
abundance: -
len: 12
d_gene: -

CDR3aa: CASSLGGPLLNNEQFF
CDR3nt: TGTGCCAGCAGCTTAGGGGGACCCCTCCTTAACAATGAGCAGTTCTTC
j_gene: TRBJ2-1
v_gene: TRBV5-4
abundance: -
len: 16
d_gene: -

CDR3aa: CASSPRDITDTQYF
CDR3nt: TGTGCCAGCAGCCCACGGGACATCACAGATACGCAGTATTTT
j_gene: TRBJ2-3
v_gene: TRBV9
abundance: -
len: 14
d_gene: -

CDR3aa: CASSPWAKLSYEQYF
CDR3nt: TGTGCCAGCAGCCCATGGGCTAAACTTTCCTACGAGCAGTACTTC
j_gene: TRBJ2-7
v_gene: TRBV5-8
abundance: -
len: 15
d_gene: -

CDR3aa: CASRLSGPSGELFF
CDR3nt: TGTGCCAGCAGACTGTCCGGACCTTCCGGGGAGCTGTTTTTT
j_gene: TRBJ2-2
v_gene: TRBV6-5
abundance: once
len: 14
d_gene: -

CDR3aa: CASGLKGPAGELFF
CDR3nt: TGTGCTAGTGGTTTGAAGGGGCCGGCCGGGGAGCTGTTTTTT
j_gene: TRBJ2-2
v_gene: TRBV12-5
abundance: -
len: 14
d_gene: -

CDR3aa: CASSHPISEGAFTEAFF
CDR3nt: TGCGCCAGCAGCCACCCTATCTCAGAGGGGGCTTTCACTGAAGCTTTCTTT
j_gene: TRBJ1-1
v_gene: TRBV4-1
abundance: -
len: 17
d_gene: TRBD1

CDR3aa: CASSAQGSGGNTIYF
CDR3nt: TGTGCCAGCAGTGCTCAGGGGTCGGGGGGAAACACCATATATTTT
j_gene: TRBJ1-3
v_gene: TRBV6-1
abundance: -
len: 15
d_gene: -

CDR3aa: CAWGGTGVTEAFF
CDR3nt: TGTGCCTGGGGTGGGACAGGGGTAACTGAAGCTTTCTTT
j_gene: TRBJ1-1
v_gene: TRBV30
abundance: -
len: 13
d_gene: TRBD1

CDR3aa: CASSRGQGTNEKLFF
CDR3nt: TGTGCCAGCAGCCGCGGACAGGGAACTAATGAAAAACTGTTTTTT
j_gene: TRBJ1-4
v_gene: TRBV11-2
abundance: -
len: 15
d_gene: TRBD1

CDR3aa: CASSGRQGFKNTEAFF
CDR3nt: TGTGCCAGCAGCGGCCGACAGGGATTTAAGAACACTGAAGCTTTCTTT
j_gene: TRBJ1-1
v_gene: TRBV5-4
abundance: -
len: 16
d_gene: TRBD1

CDR3aa: CATSRELHSNQPQHF
CDR3nt: TGTGCCACCAGCAGAGAGTTGCATAGCAATCAGCCCCAGCATTTT
j_gene: TRBJ1-5
v_gene: TRBV15
abundance: -
len: 15
d_gene: -

CDR3aa: CAISRDTQETQYF
CDR3nt: TGTGCCATCAGTAGGGACACCCAAGAGACCCAGTACTTC
j_gene: TRBJ2-5
v_gene: TRBV10-3
abundance: -
len: 13
d_gene: -

CDR3aa: CASGTTNTVTGELFF
CDR3nt: TGTGCCAGCGGAACAACCAACACAGTGACCGGGGAGCTGTTTTTT
j_gene: TRBJ2-2
v_gene: TRBV19
abundance: -
len: 15
d_gene: -

CDR3aa: CASKGDRGYNQPQHF
CDR3nt: TGTGCCAGCAAGGGGGACAGGGGATACAATCAGCCCCAGCATTTT
j_gene: TRBJ1-5
v_gene: TRBV6-1
abundance: -
len: 15
d_gene: TRBD1

CDR3aa: CASSRGAWETQYF
CDR3nt: TGTGCCAGCAGCCGGGGGGCCTGGGAGACCCAGTACTTC
j_gene: TRBJ2-5
v_gene: TRBV27
abundance: -
len: 13
d_gene: -

CDR3aa: CASSLGDWGYNEQFF
CDR3nt: TGTGCCAGCAGCTTAGGGGACTGGGGATACAATGAGCAGTTCTTC
j_gene: TRBJ2-1
v_gene: TRBV11-2
abundance: -
len: 15
d_gene: -